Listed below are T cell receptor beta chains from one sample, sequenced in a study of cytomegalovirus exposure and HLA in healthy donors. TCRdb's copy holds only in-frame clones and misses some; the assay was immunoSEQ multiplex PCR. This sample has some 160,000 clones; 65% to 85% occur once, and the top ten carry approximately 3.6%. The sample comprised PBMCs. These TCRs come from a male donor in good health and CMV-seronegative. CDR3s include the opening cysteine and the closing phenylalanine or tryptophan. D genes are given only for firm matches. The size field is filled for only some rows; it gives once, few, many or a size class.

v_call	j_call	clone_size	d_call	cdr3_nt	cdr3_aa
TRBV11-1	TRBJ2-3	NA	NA	TGTGCCAGCAGCCTTCCAGTAAGAAGCACAGATACGCAGTATTTT	CASSLPVRSTDTQYF
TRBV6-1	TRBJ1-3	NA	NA	TGTGCCAGCAGTGGGACAGTTATACCAGTCTCTGGAAACACCATATATTTT	CASSGTVIPVSGNTIYF
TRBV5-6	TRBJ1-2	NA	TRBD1	TGTGCCAGCAGCCCTACTCTCCAGGGGGACGACTATGGCTACACCTTC	CASSPTLQGDDYGYTF
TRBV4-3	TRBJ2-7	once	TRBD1	TGCGCCAGCAGCCAAGGTGGACGGGGACAGGGCTCCTACGAGCAGTACTTC	CASSQGGRGQGSYEQYF
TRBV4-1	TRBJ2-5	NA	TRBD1	TGCGCCAGCAGCCAAGTGGGGACAGTGGGACAAGAGACCCAGTACTTC	CASSQVGTVGQETQYF
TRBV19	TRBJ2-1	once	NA	TGTGCCAGTAGTACGCTAGCGCTCTCCTACAATGAGCAGTTCTTC	CASSTLALSYNEQFF
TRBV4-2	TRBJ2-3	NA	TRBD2	TGTGCCAGCAGCCTTAGACTAGCGGGCAACACAGATACGCAGTATTTT	CASSLRLAGNTDTQYF
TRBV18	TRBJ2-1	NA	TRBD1	TGTGCCAGCTCACCACCAGGGACAGGGTACAATGAGCAGTTCTTC	CASSPPGTGYNEQFF
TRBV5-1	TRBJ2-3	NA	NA	TGCGCCAGCAGCTTGGGGACAGAGGAAGATACGCAGTATTTT	CASSLGTEEDTQYF
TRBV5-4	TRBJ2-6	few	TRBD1	TGTGCCAGCTCCGGGACAGGGCCCTCTGGGGCCAACGTCCTGACTTTC	CASSGTGPSGANVLTF
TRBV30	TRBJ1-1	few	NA	TGTGCCTGGAGTGTGCGCGGAAACACTGAAGCTTTCTTT	CAWSVRGNTEAFF
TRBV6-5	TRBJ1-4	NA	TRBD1	TGTGCCAGCAGTCGGGGGACAGGCTTGCGGGAAAAACTGTTTTTT	CASSRGTGLREKLFF
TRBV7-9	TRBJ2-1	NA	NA	TGTGCCAGCATGAATCGCTCTAAGGAGCGGGTGTACAATGAGCAGTTCTTC	CASMNRSKERVYNEQFF
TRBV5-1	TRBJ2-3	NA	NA	TGCGCCAGCAGTAACGGGGGAGCGAGCACAGATACGCAGTATTTT	CASSNGGASTDTQYF
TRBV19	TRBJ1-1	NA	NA	TGTGCCAGTACCCCGGTACACCCAGGCGAAGCTTTCTTT	CASTPVHPGEAFF
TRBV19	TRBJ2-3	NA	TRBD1	TGCGCCACTACCAGGACAGGCTACCTCACAGATACGCAGTATTTT	CATTRTGYLTDTQYF
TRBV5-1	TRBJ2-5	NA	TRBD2	TGCGCCAGCACTACTAGCGGGGTGGAGGAGACCCAGTACTTC	CASTTSGVEETQYF
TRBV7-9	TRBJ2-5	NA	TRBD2	TGTGCCAGCAGCTTGACTAGCCCTCAAGAGACCCAGTACTTC	CASSLTSPQETQYF
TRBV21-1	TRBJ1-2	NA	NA	TGTGCCAGCAGCCACGTAGGCAGGGCCCTTGATGGTGGCTACACCTTC	CASSHVGRALDGGYTF
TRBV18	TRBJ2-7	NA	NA	TGTGCCAGCTCACCAGGGCCCTTCATCAGGGAGCAGTACTTC	CASSPGPFIREQYF
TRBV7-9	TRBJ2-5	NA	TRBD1	TGTGCCAGCAGCTCAGCCAAGGTCAGGGGGCAAGAGACCCAGTACTTC	CASSSAKVRGQETQYF
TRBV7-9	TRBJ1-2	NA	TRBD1	TGTTCCAGCAGCCTAGGGGGCTCCGGGTCTGGCTACACCTTC	CSSSLGGSGSGYTF
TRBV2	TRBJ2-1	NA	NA	TGTGCCAGCCGAGAGGACAATGAGCAGTTCTTC	CASREDNEQFF
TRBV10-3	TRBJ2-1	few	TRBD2	TGTGCCAGCAGTGAATCTAGCGGGGGGCCCAATGAGCAGTTCTTC	CASSESSGGPNEQFF
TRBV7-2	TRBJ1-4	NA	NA	TGTGCCAGCAGCCTTGACAGAGCAACTAATGAAAAACTGTTTTTT	CASSLDRATNEKLFF
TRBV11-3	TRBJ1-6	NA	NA	TGTGCCAGCAGCTTAGCCCCCGGAGGGAAGCACTACGGTTCACCCCTCCACTTT	CASSLAPGGKHYGSPLHF
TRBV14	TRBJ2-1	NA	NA	TGTGCCAGCAGCCCTACGCCCTACTCCTACAATGAGCAGTTCTTC	CASSPTPYSYNEQFF